The 18 T cell receptor beta chains below come from one sample, sequenced in a study of blood T cell repertoires in COVID-19. The assay was immunoSEQ multiplex PCR, and TCRdb's table has in-frame clones only and misses some. The table has about 400,000 clones, just under 90% seen once. The sequenced sample was PBMCs or T cells enriched from blood (not recorded which). These receptors originate from a woman in her forties or fifties who had recovered from COVID-19.

V and J are TRBV18 and TRBJ2-1, with 8 bases aligning to TRBD2. Germline V CDR1 and CDR2: KGHSH, LQKENI. The CDR3 runs to 16 residues. V was clipped by 0 bases and J by 7 bases; unmatched bases: 8. CDR3 residues: CASSPPSSGGGNEQFF. The CDR3 DNA follows: TGTGCCAGCTCACCACCGAGCAGCGGGGGAGGAAATGAGCAGTTCTTC.

The J gene is TRBJ2-1, the V gene TRBV6-2 or TRBV6-3, with a possible D match to TRBD2 (6 bases). This CDR3 has 16 amino acids. Trimming removed 5 bases at V and 0 bases at J, with 14 bases between. Germline V gene lookup returns CDR1 MNHEY and CDR2 SVGEGT. The chain's CDR3 is CASSRIGGSSYNEQFF. In nucleotides, the CDR3 is TGTGCCAGCAGTCGGATTGGAGGGTCCTCCTACAATGAGCAGTTCTTC.

The chain employs TRBV5-1 and TRBJ1-1; unclear D gene. The germline V gene has CDR1 SGHRS and CDR2 YFSETQ. The CDR3 spans 14 residues. Trimming removed 0 bases from V and 4 bases from J, with 10 bases in between. The CDR3 sequence: CASSLAAEATEAFF. Written as DNA, the CDR3 is TGCGCCAGCAGCTTGGCGGCAGAGGCCACTGAAGCTTTCTTT.

The genes are TRBV27 and TRBJ1-2, with D maybe TRBD1 (6 bases). Trimming took off 8 bases at V and 6 bases at J, with 16 bases between the two ends. Germline V CDR1 and CDR2: MNHEY, SMNVEV (reference sequence). The CDR3 is 13 residues long. CDR3 in amino acids: CASRLGGADGYTF. As DNA, the CDR3 is TGTGCCAGCCGGTTGGGGGGGGCGGATGGCTACACCTTC.

This chain links TRBV12-5 with TRBJ2-1; no clear D gene. Trimming removed 4 bases at V and 2 bases at J, with 3 bases between. Germline CDR1 LGHNT, CDR2 FRNRAP. The CDR3 has 12 amino acids. CDR3 nucleotides: TGTGCTAGTGGTTCGGCCTACAATGAGCAGTTCTTC. As protein: CASGSAYNEQFF.

The chain combines TRBV2 with TRBJ2-7; TRBD1 might be the D (5 bases). There are 15 residues in the CDR3. Trimming shortened V by 5 bases and J by 2 bases, and 16 bases separated the two germline ends. CDR1 SNHLY and CDR2 FYNNEI come from the germline V gene. As DNA, the CDR3 is TGTGCCAGCAGTAAAAGACAGATGGGGACCTACGAGCAGTACTTC. Translated: CASSKRQMGTYEQYF. Using reference TRBV2 and TRBJ2-7 for the parts outside the CDR3, the full variable domain is EPEVTQTPSHQVTQMGQEVILRCVPISNHLYFYWYRQILGQKVEFLVSFYNNEISEKSEIFDDQFSVERPDGSNFTLKIRSTKLEDSAMYFCASSKRQMGTYEQYFGPGTRLTVT.

The rearrangement joins TRBV3-1 (or the pseudogene TRBV3-2) to TRBJ2-5, with TRBD2 identical over 8 bases. The trim removed 4 bases at V and 0 bases at J, leaving 10 bases unmatched. Germline V CDR1 and CDR2: LGHDT, YNNKEL (reference sequence). CDR3 length equals 17 residues. The CDR3 loop is CASSPGGLAVYQETQYF. Written as DNA, the CDR3 is TGTGCCAGCAGCCCCGGAGGACTAGCCGTGTACCAAGAGACCCAGTACTTC.

The gene calls are TRBV29-1 and TRBJ1-4; D is unclear. The CDR3 contains 14 residues. Per the germline V gene, CDR1 is SQVTM and CDR2 is ANQGSEA. The V and J ends lost 4 bases and 3 bases respectively, with 12 bases between them. As DNA, the CDR3 is TGCAGCGTTGCGGGTCCCCCGGCTAATGAAAAACTGTTTTTT. Translation gives CSVAGPPANEKLFF.

J is TRBJ2-7 and V is TRBV9; TRBD2 matches 7 bases. V gave up 3 bases and J gave up 3 bases; unmatched junction bases: 21. The CDR3 is 19 amino acids. In germline, CDR1 is SGDLS, CDR2 YYNGEE. The chain's CDR3 is CASSAEPLSSGPTDYEQYF. The CDR3, as DNA: TGTGCCAGCAGCGCCGAACCTCTATCTAGCGGACCTACCGACTACGAGCAGTACTTC.

The rearrangement joins TRBV2 to TRBJ1-5; D not certain. The V end was cut by 6 bases, the J end by 7 bases, with 10 bases between. The germline gives CDR1 SNHLY, CDR2 FYNNEI. The CDR3 is 12 residues long. CDR3 loop: CASRYTGQPQHF. DNA of the CDR3: TGTGCCAGCAGGTACACGGGGCAGCCCCAGCATTTT. The variable domain in full, completed from reference TRBV2 and TRBJ1-5, reads EPEVTQTPSHQVTQMGQEVILRCVPISNHLYFYWYRQILGQKVEFLVSFYNNEISEKSEIFDDQFSVERPDGSNFTLKIRSTKLEDSAMYFCASRYTGQPQHFGDGTRLSIL.

The V gene is TRBV9, the J gene TRBJ1-2; possible D gene TRBD1, 5 bases. The CDR3 contains 11 residues. The germline gives CDR1 SGDLS, CDR2 YYNGEE. V lost 7 bases and J 7 bases, leaving 11 bases between the germline ends. Here the CDR3 DNA reads TGTGCCAGCGTCGGGGGGACTGGCTACACCTTC. Amino acids: CASVGGTGYTF.

The V call is TRBV6-2 or TRBV6-3, the J call TRBJ1-5; D unclear. CDR3 length equals 13 residues. The germline V gene has CDR1 MNHEY and CDR2 SVGEGT. Trimming left V 4 bases short and J 9 bases short, with 13 bases between. The CDR3: CASSSDGSRPQHF. The CDR3, as DNA: TGTGCCAGCAGTTCGGACGGGAGTAGGCCCCAGCATTTT.

This clone was recorded only once. The chain is built from TRBV5-1 and TRBJ1-1; D ambiguous. Trimming shortened V by 3 bases and J by 3 bases, and 9 bases separated the two germline ends. Germline loops: CDR1 SGHRS, CDR2 YFSETQ. This CDR3 has 13 amino acids. The CDR3 here is CASSSPGYTEAFF. The CDR3 coding sequence is TGCGCCAGCAGCTCCCCAGGCTACACTGAAGCTTTCTTT.

V gene TRBV6-5 combines with J gene TRBJ2-7; 9 bases fit TRBD1. The length of the CDR3 is 12 residues. CDR1 is MNHEY and CDR2 is SVGAGI in the germline V gene. Unmatched junction bases numbered 4, after V lost 6 bases and J lost 7 bases. CDR3 loop: CASSQTGGEQYF. The CDR3, as DNA: TGTGCCAGCAGCCAGACAGGGGGTGAGCAGTACTTC.

Remarks on this clone: Other DNA sequences of this sample code for an identical CDR3. The chain uses TRBV2 and TRBJ2-2, with D tentatively TRBD1 (5 bases). The CDR3 runs 13 residues. Germline-derived CDR1 and CDR2 are SNHLY and FYNNEI. V was shortened by 3 bases and J by 4 bases, with 6 bases between the two germline ends. For the CDR3, the DNA is TGTGCCAGCAGTGACCAGGGCACCGGGGAGCTGTTTTTT. This gives the protein CASSDQGTGELFF.

The chain has TRBV7-9 and TRBJ2-7; TRBD1 matches 11 bases. V lost 6 bases to trimming and J lost 5 bases; unmatched junction nucleotides: 6. This CDR3 contains 14 residues. Per the germline V gene, CDR1 is SEHNR and CDR2 is FQNEAQ (reference sequence). The CDR3 here is CASRAGQGAHEQYF. DNA for the CDR3: TGTGCCAGCAGGGCTGGACAGGGGGCGCACGAGCAGTACTTC.

The gene calls are TRBV7-3 and TRBJ2-3, with TRBD2 matching over 9 bases. V dropped 4 bases and J dropped 4; count of bases not matched to a gene: 6. Germline V gene data show CDR1 as SGHTA and CDR2 as FQGTGA. The length of the CDR3 is 15 residues. The CDR3 is CASSSRTSAADTQYF. The CDR3 DNA follows: TGTGCCAGCAGCTCGCGGACTAGCGCCGCAGATACGCAGTATTTT.

The chain joins TRBV6-5 to TRBJ1-2; 7 bases are shared with TRBD1. With 6 bases clipped from V and 4 bases from J, the junction kept 8 bases outside the gene matches. The CDR3 totals 14 residues. Germline V gives CDR1 MNHEY, CDR2 SVGAGI. The CDR3 nucleotides are TGTGCCAGCAGGACCAAGGGACAGCCCTATGGCTACACCTTC. It specifies CASRTKGQPYGYTF.